This is a list of T cell receptor beta chains from one sample in a study of T cell responses to AZD1222 COVID-19 vaccine. Method: immunoSEQ multiplex PCR; TCRdb's copy keeps in-frame clones and lacks some. The profile shows about 120,000 clones, roughly 91% of them singletons. The sequencing used peripheral blood, collected 28 days after the second AZD1222 dose. The receptors here all came from an adult who received the AZD1222 COVID-19 vaccine. CDR3s include the opening cysteine and the closing phenylalanine or tryptophan. The order of the fields is V gene, J gene, D gene, CDR3 protein. The D gene is left open where the match is weak.

TRBV19,TRBJ2-3,NA,CASSTRGGYAYF
TRBV19,TRBJ2-7,TRBD1,CATEDRVSYEQYF
TRBV5-1,TRBJ2-3,NA,CASSLFSTDTQYF
TRBV27,TRBJ1-6,NA,CASSYQTAHNSPLHF
TRBV3-1/TRBV3-2,TRBJ1-3,NA,CASSQGILDSSRSGNTIYF
TRBV6-1,TRBJ1-2,NA,CASSELGRPKNGYTF
TRBV7-9,TRBJ2-1,TRBD1,CASEDRGPAEQFF
TRBV7-9,TRBJ1-2,NA,CASSQDRVYGYTF
TRBV10-3,TRBJ1-5,NA,CAISETDTYNQPQHF
TRBV18,TRBJ1-1,NA,CASSPQGVNTEAFF
TRBV19,TRBJ2-1,NA,CASSIGGAGLDEQFF
TRBV9,TRBJ1-2,NA,CASSVEGGRYGYTF
TRBV4-1,TRBJ2-3,TRBD2,CASSPGLAGADTQYF
TRBV19,TRBJ1-2,NA,CASTHSSRANYGYTF
TRBV12-3/TRBV12-4,TRBJ1-1,NA,CASRQEMNTEAFF
TRBV7-2,TRBJ1-1,TRBD1,CASSVDRDGNTEAFF
TRBV7-9,TRBJ1-1,TRBD1,CASRGLDRGQTEAFF
TRBV19,TRBJ2-1,TRBD2,CASSIVAGGPNEQFF
TRBV4-1,TRBJ1-2,NA,CASSQDASVYGYTF
TRBV28,TRBJ1-1,NA,CASSAGTVNTEAFF
TRBV19,TRBJ2-1,TRBD2,CASSVAGGLGGNEQFF
TRBV4-1,TRBJ1-2,NA,CASSRDPSNGYTF
TRBV19,TRBJ1-2,NA,CASSEPAGGYTF
TRBV7-8,TRBJ2-1,TRBD2,CASSPREGGSGKQFF
TRBV18,TRBJ2-1,TRBD2,CASSPGGYNEQFF
TRBV12-3/TRBV12-4,TRBJ1-2,NA,CASSLDIYGYTF
TRBV18,TRBJ1-1,NA,CASSPQKNTEAFF
TRBV18,TRBJ2-7,TRBD2,CASSAGTSGYEQYF
TRBV7-2,TRBJ2-2,NA,CASSGGGELFF
TRBV30,TRBJ1-4,TRBD1,CAWSVQGAGKLFF
TRBV7-9,TRBJ2-7,NA,CASSLKGGRAYEQYF
TRBV5-1,TRBJ2-1,TRBD2,CASSPPVSGGANEQFF
TRBV6-2/TRBV6-3,TRBJ1-2,TRBD1,CASSTPDRERYGYTF
TRBV5-1,TRBJ2-5,NA,CASSLGSLETQYF
TRBV27,TRBJ1-2,NA,CASSFVASYGYTF
TRBV2,TRBJ2-7,TRBD2,CASSPAGEYEQYF
TRBV11-2,TRBJ2-5,TRBD1,CASSLQGFQETQYF
TRBV19,TRBJ1-2,NA,CASSTRIDGYTF